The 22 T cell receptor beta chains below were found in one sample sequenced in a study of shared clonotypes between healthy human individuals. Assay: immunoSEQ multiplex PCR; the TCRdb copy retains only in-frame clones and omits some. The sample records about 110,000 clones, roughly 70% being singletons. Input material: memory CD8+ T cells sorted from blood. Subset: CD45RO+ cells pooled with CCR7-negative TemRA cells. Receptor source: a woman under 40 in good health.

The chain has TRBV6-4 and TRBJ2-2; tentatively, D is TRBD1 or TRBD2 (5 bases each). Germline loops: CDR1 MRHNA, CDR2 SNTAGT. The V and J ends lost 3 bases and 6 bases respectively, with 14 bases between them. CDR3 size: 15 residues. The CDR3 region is CASSEGRDSAGELFF. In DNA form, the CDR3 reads TGTGCCAGCAGTGAAGGCAGGGATAGCGCCGGGGAGCTGTTTTTT.

This CDR3 reads CASSLGLAGVRSTDTQYF. The DNA for the CDR3 is TGTGCCAGCAGCTTGGGACTAGCGGGAGTGCGGAGCACAGATACGCAGTATTTT. This chain uses TRBV13 with TRBJ2-3; 14 nucleotides agree with TRBD2. Looked up from germline, CDR1 is PRHDT and CDR2 is FYEKMQ (reference sequence). After removal of 3 bases from V and 0 bases from J, the junction contained 5 bases not matched to a gene. The CDR3 totals 18 residues.

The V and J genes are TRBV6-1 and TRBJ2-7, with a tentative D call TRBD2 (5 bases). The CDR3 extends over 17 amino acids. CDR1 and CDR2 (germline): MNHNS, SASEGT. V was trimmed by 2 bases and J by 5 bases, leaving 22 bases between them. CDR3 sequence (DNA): TGTGCCAGCAGTGAATACCCGGGAAGTGGGGTTAAGGACGAGCAGTACTTC. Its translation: CASSEYPGSGVKDEQYF.

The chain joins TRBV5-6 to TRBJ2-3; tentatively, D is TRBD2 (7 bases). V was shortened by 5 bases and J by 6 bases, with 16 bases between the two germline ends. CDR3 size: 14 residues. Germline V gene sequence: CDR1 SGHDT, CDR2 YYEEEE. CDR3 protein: CASSDGGPRDTQYF. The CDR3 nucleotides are TGTGCCAGCAGTGACGGGGGGCCGCGGGATACGCAGTATTTT.

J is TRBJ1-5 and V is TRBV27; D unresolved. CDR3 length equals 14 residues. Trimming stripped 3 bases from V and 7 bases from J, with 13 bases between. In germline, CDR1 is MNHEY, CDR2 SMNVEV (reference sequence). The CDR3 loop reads CASSFDGERQPQHF. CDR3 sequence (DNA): TGTGCCAGCAGTTTTGATGGGGAGAGACAGCCCCAGCATTTT.

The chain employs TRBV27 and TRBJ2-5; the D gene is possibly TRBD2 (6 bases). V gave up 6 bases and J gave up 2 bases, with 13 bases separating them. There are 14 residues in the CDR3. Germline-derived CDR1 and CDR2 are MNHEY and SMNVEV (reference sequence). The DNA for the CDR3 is TGTGCCAGCAGCGGGAGAGGGCTGCAAGAGACCCAGTACTTC. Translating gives CASSGRGLQETQYF.

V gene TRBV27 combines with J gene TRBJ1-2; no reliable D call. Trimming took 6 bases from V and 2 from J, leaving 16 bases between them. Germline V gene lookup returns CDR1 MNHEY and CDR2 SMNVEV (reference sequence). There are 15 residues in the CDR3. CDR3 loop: CASRISGKLNYGYTF. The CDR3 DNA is TGTGCCAGCAGGATCTCGGGCAAATTAAACTATGGCTACACCTTC.

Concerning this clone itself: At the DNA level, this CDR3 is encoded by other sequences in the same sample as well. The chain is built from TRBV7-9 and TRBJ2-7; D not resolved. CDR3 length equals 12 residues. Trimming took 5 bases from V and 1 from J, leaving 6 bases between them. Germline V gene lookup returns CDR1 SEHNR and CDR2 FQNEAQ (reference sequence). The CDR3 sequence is CASSPTSYEQYF. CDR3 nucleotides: TGTGCCAGCAGCCCGACGTCCTACGAGCAGTACTTC.

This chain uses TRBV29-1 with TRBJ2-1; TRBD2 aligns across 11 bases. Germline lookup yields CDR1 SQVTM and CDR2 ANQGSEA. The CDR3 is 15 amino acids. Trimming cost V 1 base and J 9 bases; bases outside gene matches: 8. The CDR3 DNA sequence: TGCAGCGTTGAAGGGCCTAGCGGGAGGACTAGTGAGCAGTTCTTC. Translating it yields CSVEGPSGRTSEQFF.

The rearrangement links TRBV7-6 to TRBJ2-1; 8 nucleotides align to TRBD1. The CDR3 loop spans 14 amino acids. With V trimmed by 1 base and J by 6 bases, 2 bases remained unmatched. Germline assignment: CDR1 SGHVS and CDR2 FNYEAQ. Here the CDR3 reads CASSLGTGSNEQFF. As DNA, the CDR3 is TGTGCCAGCAGCTTAGGGACAGGGTCCAATGAGCAGTTCTTC.

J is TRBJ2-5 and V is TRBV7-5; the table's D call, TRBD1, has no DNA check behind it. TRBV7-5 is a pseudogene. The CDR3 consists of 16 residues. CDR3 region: CVRTTFIRVRSETQYF. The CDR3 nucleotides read TGTGTCAGAACCACTTTTATCAGGGTTAGATCGGAGACCCAGTACTTC.

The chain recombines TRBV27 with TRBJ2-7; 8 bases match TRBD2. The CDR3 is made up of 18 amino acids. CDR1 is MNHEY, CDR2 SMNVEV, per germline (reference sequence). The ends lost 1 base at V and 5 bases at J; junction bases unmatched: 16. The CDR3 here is CASSLYPPHGTRGHEQYF. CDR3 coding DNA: TGTGCCAGCAGTTTATACCCCCCCCACGGGACTAGAGGGCACGAGCAGTACTTC.

The CDR3 loop is CASSIDRGYEQYF. The CDR3 bases are TGTGCCAGCAGCATCGATCGGGGGTACGAGCAGTACTTC. V and J are TRBV7-9 and TRBJ2-7; possibly TRBD2 for D (6 bases). The germline CDR1 and CDR2 sequences are SEHNR and FQNEAQ (reference sequence). The CDR3 totals 13 residues. The V and J ends lost 5 bases and 4 bases respectively, with 12 bases between them. The full variable domain, in which reference TRBV7-9 and TRBJ2-7 provide the parts outside the CDR3, is DTGVSQNPRHKITKRGQNVTFRCDPISEHNRLYWYRQTLGQGPEFLTYFQNEAQLEKSRLLSDRFSAERPKGSFSTLEIQRTEQGDSAMYLCASSIDRGYEQYFGPGTRLTVT.

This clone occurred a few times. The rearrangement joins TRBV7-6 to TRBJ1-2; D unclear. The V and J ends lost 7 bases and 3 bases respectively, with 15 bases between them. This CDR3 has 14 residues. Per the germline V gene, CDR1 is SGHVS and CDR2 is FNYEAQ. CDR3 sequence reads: CASTPAPEDYGYTF. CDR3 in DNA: TGTGCCAGCACCCCCGCCCCGGAGGACTATGGCTACACCTTC.

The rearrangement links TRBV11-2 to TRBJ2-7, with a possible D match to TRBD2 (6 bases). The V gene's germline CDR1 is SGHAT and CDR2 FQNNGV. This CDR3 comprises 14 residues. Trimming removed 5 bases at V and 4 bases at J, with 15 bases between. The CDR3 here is CASSLPHGGYEQYF. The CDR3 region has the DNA TGTGCCAGCAGCCTCCCTCACGGGGGTTACGAGCAGTACTTC.

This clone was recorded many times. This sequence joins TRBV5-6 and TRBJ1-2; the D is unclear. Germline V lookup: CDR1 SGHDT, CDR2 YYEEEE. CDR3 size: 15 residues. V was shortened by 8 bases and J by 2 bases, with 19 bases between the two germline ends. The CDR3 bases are TGTGCCAGGTTGGGATATCCGAACCTCAACTATGGCTACACCTTC. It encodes CARLGYPNLNYGYTF.

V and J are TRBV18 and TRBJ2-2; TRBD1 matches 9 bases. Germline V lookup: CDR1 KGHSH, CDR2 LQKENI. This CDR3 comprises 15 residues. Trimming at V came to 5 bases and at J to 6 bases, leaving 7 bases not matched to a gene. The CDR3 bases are TGTGCCAGCTCAGCCACAACAGGGGGCTCCGGGGAGCTGTTTTTT. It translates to CASSATTGGSGELFF.

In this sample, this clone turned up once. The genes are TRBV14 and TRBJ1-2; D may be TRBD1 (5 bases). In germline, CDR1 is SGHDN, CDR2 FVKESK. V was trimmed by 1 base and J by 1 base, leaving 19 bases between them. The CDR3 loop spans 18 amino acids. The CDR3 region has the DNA TGTGCCAGCAGCCAAGGGGGGGTGCAGGTCGCCTTTAACTATGGCTACACCTTC. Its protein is CASSQGGVQVAFNYGYTF.

CDR3 sequence: CASSFDQGGQPQHF. As DNA, the CDR3 is TGTGCCAGCAGCTTTGACCAGGGGGGTCAGCCCCAGCATTTT. This rearrangement joins TRBV7-9 to TRBJ1-5, with 7 bases fitting TRBD1. This CDR3 has 14 amino acids. Germline CDR1 reads SEHNR; CDR2 reads FQNEAQ (reference sequence). Losses at the gene ends were 3 bases for V and 6 bases for J; bases not matched to a gene: 5.

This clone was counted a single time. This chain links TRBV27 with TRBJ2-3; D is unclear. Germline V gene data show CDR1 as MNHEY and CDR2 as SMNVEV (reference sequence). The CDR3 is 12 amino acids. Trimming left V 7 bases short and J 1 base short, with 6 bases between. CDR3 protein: CASTDGTDTQYF. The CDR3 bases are TGTGCCAGCACCGATGGCACAGATACGCAGTATTTT.

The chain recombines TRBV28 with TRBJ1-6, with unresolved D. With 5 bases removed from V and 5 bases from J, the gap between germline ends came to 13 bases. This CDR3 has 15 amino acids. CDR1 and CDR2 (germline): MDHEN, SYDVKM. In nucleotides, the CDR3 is TGTGCCAGCAGTAAGGGAACAACCGATAATTCACCCCTCCACTTT. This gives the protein CASSKGTTDNSPLHF.

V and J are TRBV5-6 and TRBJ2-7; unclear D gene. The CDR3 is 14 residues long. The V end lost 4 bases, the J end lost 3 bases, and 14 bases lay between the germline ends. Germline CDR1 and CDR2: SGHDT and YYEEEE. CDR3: CASSPWGGGYEQYF. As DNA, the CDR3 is TGTGCCAGCAGCCCATGGGGTGGCGGCTACGAGCAGTACTTC. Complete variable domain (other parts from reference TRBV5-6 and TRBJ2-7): DAGVTQSPTHLIKTRGQQVTLRCSPKSGHDTVSWYQQALGQGPQFIFQYYEEEERQRGNFPDRFSGHQFPNYSSELNVNALLLGDSALYLCASSPWGGGYEQYFGPGTRLTVT.